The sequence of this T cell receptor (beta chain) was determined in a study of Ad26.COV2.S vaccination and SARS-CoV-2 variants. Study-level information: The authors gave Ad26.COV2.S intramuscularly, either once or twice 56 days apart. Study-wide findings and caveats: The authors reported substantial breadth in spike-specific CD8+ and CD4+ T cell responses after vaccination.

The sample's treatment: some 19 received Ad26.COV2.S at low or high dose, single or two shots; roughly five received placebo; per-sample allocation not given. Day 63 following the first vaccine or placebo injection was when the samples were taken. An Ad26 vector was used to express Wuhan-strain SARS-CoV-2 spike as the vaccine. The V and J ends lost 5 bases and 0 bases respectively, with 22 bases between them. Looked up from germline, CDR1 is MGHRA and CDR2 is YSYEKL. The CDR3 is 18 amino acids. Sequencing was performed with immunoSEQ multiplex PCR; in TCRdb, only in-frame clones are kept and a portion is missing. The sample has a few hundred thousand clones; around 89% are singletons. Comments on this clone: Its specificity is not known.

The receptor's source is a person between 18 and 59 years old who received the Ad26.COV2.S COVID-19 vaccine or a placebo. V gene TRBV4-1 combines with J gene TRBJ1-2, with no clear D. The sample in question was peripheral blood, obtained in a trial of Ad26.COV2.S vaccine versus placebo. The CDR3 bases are TGCGCCAGCAGCTTTACCCGCGGGGTCACGGGATCTAACTATGGCTACACCTTC. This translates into CASSFTRGVTGSNYGYTF.